The 3 T cell receptor beta chains below all came from one sample that was sequenced in a study of vaccination and CD4 T cells after COVID-19. Indicated treatment: roughly nine-day PBMC culture with coronavirus spike peptide pools or control peptides (ViraFEST assay). Scientists ran DNA taken from cultured CD4+ T cells through the Oncomine TCR Beta short-read assay for sequencing. Using its own MiXCR run on the PCR reads, TCRdb lists one record per CDR3 protein. The sample yields tens of thousands of distinct CDR3 sequences, less than 75% seen once. What these receptors recognize is not known. Sequenced: CD4+ T cells from blood, cultured in vitro. The receptors come from a human donor who had recovered from COVID-19.

This clonotype turned up a few times. V usage is TRBV19 and J usage is TRBJ1-6, with D unclear. The CDR3 consists of 13 residues. The V gene's germline CDR1 is LNHDA and CDR2 SQIVND (reference sequence). V shed 0 bases and J shed 6 bases, with 3 bases lying between them. In DNA form, the CDR3 reads TGTGCCAGTAGTATAGATAGTAATTCACCCCTCCACTTT. Protein: CASSIDSNSPLHF.

The V call is TRBV19, the J call TRBJ1-6; 9 nucleotides line up with TRBD1. The CDR3 spans 18 residues. Germline trimming cut 5 bases from V and 6 bases from J; bases unmatched to any gene: 14. Germline CDR1 reads LNHDA; CDR2 reads SQIVND (reference sequence). The CDR3 DNA sequence: TGTGCCAGTAGTCTACGCCAAACCCGGGACAGGGTTAATTCACCCCTCCACTTT. Amino acids: CASSLRQTRDRVNSPLHF.

The CDR3 nucleotides are TGTGCCAGCAGGTTTGGGACGGCGAACACTGAAGCTTTCTTT. Amino acids: CASRFGTANTEAFF. The chain uses TRBV27 and TRBJ1-1, with D tentatively TRBD1 (5 bases). Looked up from germline, CDR1 is MNHEY and CDR2 is SMNVEV (reference sequence). V was cut by 6 bases and J by 1 base, with 12 bases left in between. This CDR3 contains 14 residues.